This TCR beta chain was documented in a study of radiotherapy plus CTLA-4 blockade in lung cancer. Background on the study: Overall, 15% to 20% of patients showed an objective response, while 31% attained disease control. Study results and caveats: Clones derived from tumor TCRs expanded in blood after radiotherapy plus ipilimumab.

Worth noting for this clone: Antigen: not known.

Per germline, CDR1 SEHNR and CDR2 FQNEAQ (reference sequence). The CDR3 runs 15 residues. V was pared by 1 base and J by 3 bases, with 3 bases of the junction left unmatched. TCRdb's table, derived via immunoSEQ multiplex PCR, lists solely in-frame clones and lacks some. The table has about 45,000 clones, 50% to 70% seen once. The chain carries TRBV7-9 and TRBJ2-1; 7 bases agree with TRBD1. This sequence was found in a human donor with non-small cell lung cancer who had a partial response to radiotherapy plus ipilimumab. The specimen was peripheral blood, collected from a patient treated with radiotherapy plus ipilimumab. The DNA for the CDR3 is TGTGCCAGCAGCTTAGACAGGGGTTTCTACAATGAGCAGTTCTTC. Translating gives CASSLDRGFYNEQFF.